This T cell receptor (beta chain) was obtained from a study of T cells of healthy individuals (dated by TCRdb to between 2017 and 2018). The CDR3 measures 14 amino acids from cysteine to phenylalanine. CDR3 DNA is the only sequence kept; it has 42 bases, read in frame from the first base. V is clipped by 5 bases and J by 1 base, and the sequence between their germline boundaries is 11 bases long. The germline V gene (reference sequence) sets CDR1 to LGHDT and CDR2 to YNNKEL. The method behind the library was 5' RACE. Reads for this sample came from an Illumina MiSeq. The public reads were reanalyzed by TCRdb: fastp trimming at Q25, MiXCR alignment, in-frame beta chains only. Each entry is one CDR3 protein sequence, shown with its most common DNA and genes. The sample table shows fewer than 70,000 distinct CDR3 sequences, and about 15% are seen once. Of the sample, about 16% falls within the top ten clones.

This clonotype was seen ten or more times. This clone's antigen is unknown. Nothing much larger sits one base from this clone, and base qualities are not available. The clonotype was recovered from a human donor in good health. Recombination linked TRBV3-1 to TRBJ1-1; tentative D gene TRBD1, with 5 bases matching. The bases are TGTGCCAGCAGCAGAAACACAGGGAACACTGAAGCTTTCTTT. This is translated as CASSRNTGNTEAFF.